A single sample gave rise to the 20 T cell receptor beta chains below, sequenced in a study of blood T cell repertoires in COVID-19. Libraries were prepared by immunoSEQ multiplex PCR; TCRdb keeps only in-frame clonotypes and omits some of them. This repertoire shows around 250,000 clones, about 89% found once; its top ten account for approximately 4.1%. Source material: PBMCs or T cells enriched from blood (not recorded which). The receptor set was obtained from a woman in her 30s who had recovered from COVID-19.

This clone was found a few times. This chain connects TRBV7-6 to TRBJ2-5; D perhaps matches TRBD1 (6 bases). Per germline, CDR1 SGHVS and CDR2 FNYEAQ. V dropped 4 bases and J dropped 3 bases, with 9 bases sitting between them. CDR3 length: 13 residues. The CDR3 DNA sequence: TGTGCCAGCAGCTCCTGGACAGAAGAGACCCAGTACTTC. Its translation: CASSSWTEETQYF.

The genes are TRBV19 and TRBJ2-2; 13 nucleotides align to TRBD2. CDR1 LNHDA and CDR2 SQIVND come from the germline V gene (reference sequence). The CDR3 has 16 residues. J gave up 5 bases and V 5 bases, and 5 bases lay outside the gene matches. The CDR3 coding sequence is TGTGCCAGTAGTGCCCGACTAGCGGGAGGTACCGGGGAGCTGTTTTTT. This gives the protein CASSARLAGGTGELFF.

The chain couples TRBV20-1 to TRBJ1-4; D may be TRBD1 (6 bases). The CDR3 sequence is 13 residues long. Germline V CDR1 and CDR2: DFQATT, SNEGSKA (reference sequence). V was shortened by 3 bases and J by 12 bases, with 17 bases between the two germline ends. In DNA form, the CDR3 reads TGCAGTGCTAGTGGGCCAGGGGTTGAGGAACTGTTTTTT. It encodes CSASGPGVEELFF.

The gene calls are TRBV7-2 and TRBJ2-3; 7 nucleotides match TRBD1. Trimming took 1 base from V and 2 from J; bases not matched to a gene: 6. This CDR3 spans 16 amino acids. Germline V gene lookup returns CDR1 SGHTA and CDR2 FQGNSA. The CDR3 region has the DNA TGTGCCAGCAGCTTAGTATCCACAGGGGTCACAGATACGCAGTATTTT. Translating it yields CASSLVSTGVTDTQYF.

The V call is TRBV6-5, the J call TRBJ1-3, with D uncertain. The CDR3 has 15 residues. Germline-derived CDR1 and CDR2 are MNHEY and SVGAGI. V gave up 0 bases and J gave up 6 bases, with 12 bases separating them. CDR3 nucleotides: TGTGCCAGCAGTTACTCCTACAGACCAATAAACACCATATATTTT. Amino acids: CASSYSYRPINTIYF.

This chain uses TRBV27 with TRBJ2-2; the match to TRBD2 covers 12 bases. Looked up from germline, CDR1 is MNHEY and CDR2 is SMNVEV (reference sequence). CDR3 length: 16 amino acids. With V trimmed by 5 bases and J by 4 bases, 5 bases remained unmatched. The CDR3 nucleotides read TGTGCCAGCAGTCACGGACTAGCGGGAATCACCGGGGAGCTGTTTTTT. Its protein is CASSHGLAGITGELFF.

This CDR3 is CASSYRGHMNTEAFF. The CDR3 DNA reads TGTGCCAGCAGTTACAGGGGGCACATGAACACTGAAGCTTTCTTT. This chain connects TRBV6-5 to TRBJ1-1; 7 bases are a match to TRBD1. V lost 2 bases to trimming and J lost 0 bases; unmatched junction nucleotides: 3. CDR1 MNHEY and CDR2 SVGAGI come from the germline V gene. The CDR3 totals 15 residues.

CDR3 loop: CASSYTRNTEAFF. CDR3 nucleotide sequence: TGCGCCAGCAGCTACACAAGAAACACTGAAGCTTTCTTT. The chain uses TRBV5-1 and TRBJ1-1; D is uncertain. The CDR3 extends over 13 amino acids. With 3 bases removed from V and 2 bases from J, the gap between germline ends came to 8 bases. Germline V gene sequence: CDR1 SGHRS, CDR2 YFSETQ.

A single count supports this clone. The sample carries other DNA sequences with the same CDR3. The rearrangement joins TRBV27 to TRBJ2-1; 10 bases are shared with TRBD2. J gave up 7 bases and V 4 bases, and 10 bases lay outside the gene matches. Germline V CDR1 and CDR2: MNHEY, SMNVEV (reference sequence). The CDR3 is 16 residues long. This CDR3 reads CASSSLGLAGDNEQFF. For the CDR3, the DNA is TGTGCCAGCAGTTCCCTCGGGCTAGCGGGAGATAATGAGCAGTTCTTC.

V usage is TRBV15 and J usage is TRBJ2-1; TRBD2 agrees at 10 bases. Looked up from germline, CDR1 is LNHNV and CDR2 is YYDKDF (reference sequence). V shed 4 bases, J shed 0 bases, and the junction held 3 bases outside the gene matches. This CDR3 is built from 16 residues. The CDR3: CATSTLAGGSYNEQFF. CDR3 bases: TGTGCCACCAGCACTTTAGCGGGAGGCTCCTACAATGAGCAGTTCTTC.

CDR3 bases: TGTGCCAGCAGCCCCATCTTGGACAGTGTATATGGCTACACCTTC. It specifies CASSPILDSVYGYTF. The chain couples TRBV7-9 to TRBJ1-2; weak D call: TRBD1 (6 bases). The germline V gene has CDR1 SEHNR and CDR2 FQNEAQ (reference sequence). V lost 5 bases and J lost 5, with 18 bases in between. The CDR3 has 15 residues. Complete variable domain (other parts from reference TRBV7-9 and TRBJ1-2): DTGVSQNPRHKITKRGQNVTFRCDPISEHNRLYWYRQTLGQGPEFLTYFQNEAQLEKSRLLSDRFSAERPKGSFSTLEIQRTEQGDSAMYLCASSPILDSVYGYTFGSGTRLTVV.

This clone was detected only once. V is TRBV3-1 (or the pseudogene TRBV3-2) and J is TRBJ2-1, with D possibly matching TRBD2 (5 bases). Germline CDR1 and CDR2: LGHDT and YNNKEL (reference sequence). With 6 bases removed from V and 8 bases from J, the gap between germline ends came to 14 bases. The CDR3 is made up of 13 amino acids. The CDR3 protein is CASRRSGVDEQFF. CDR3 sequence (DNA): TGTGCCAGCAGGCGCTCCGGGGTGGATGAGCAGTTCTTC.

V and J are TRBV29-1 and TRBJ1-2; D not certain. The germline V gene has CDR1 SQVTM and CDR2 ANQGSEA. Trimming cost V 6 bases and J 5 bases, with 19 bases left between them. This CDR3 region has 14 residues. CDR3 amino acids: CSVVHSGSGYGYTF. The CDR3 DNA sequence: TGCAGCGTCGTCCACTCGGGAAGTGGATATGGCTACACCTTC.

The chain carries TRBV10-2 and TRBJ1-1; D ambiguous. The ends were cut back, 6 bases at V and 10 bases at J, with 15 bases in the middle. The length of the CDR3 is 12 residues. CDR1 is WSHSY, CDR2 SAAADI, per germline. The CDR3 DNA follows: TGCGCCAGCAGCCTCACTGTTTTTGGAGCTTTCTTT. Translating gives CASSLTVFGAFF.

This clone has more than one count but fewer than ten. Here the CDR3 reads CASSLGQIYGYTF. DNA for the CDR3: TGTGCCAGCAGTTTAGGACAGATCTATGGCTACACCTTC. The chain recombines TRBV28 with TRBJ1-2; perhaps TRBD1 as D (6 bases). Per germline, CDR1 MDHEN and CDR2 SYDVKM. CDR3 size: 13 residues. The V end was cut by 2 bases, the J end by 4 bases, with 8 bases between.

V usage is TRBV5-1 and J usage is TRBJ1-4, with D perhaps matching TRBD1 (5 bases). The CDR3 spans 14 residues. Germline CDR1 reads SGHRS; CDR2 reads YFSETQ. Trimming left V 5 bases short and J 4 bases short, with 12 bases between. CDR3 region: CASRPTGDNEKLFF. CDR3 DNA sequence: TGCGCCAGCAGGCCAACAGGAGATAATGAAAAACTGTTTTTT.

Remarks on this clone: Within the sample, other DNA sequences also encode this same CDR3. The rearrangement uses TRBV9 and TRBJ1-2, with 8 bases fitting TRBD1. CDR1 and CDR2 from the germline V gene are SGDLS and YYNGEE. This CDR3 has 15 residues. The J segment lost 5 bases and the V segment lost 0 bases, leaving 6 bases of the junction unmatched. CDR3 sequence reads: CASSVAGTGGYGYTF. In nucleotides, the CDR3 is TGTGCCAGCAGCGTAGCCGGGACAGGAGGATATGGCTACACCTTC.

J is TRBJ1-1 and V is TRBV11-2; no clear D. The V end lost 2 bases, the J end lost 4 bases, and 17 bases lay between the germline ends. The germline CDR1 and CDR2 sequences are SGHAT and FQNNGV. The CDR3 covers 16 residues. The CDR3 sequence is CASSLNFRAVLTEAFF. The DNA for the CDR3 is TGTGCCAGCAGCTTAAATTTCCGTGCGGTTCTCACTGAAGCTTTCTTT.

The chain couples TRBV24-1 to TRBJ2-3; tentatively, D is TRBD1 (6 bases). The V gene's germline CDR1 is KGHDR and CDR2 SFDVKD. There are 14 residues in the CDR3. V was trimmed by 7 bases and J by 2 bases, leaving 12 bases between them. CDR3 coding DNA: TGTGCCACCAGCCGTGGACAGTCCACAGATACGCAGTATTTT. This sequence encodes CATSRGQSTDTQYF.

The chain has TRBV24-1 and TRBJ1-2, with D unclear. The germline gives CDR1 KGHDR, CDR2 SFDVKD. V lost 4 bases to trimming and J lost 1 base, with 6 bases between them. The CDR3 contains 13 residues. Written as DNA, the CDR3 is TGTGCCACCAGTGACGATAGTAACTATGGCTACACCTTC. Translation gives CATSDDSNYGYTF.